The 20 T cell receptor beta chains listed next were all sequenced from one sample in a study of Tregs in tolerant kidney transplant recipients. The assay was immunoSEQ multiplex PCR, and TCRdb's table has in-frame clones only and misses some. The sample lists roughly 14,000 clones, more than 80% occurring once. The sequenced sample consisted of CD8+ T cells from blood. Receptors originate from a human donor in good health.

The CDR3 region is CASSGASGRTYEQYF. Here the CDR3 DNA reads TGTGCCAGCAGTGGAGCTAGCGGGAGGACCTACGAGCAGTACTTC. The V call is TRBV6-4, the J call TRBJ2-7; 11 nucleotides match TRBD2. In germline, CDR1 is MRHNA, CDR2 SNTAGT. This CDR3 comprises 15 residues. The trim removed 4 bases at V and 2 bases at J, leaving 4 bases unmatched.

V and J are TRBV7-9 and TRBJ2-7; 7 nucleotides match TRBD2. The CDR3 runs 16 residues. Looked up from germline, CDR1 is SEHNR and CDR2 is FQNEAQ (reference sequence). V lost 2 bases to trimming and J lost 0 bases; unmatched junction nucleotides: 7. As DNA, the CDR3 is TGTGCCAGCAGCTTACCGACTAGCTCAAGCTCCTACGAGCAGTACTTC. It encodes CASSLPTSSSSYEQYF.

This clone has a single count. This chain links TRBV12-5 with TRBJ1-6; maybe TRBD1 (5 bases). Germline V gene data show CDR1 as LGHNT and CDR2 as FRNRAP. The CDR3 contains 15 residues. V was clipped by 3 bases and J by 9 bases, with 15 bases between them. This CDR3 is CASGLSQGPGSPLHF. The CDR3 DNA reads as TGTGCTAGTGGTTTAAGTCAGGGCCCAGGTTCACCCCTCCACTTT.

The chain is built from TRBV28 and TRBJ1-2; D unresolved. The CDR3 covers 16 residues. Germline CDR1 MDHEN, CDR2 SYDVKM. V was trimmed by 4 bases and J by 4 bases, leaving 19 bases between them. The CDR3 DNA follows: TGTGCCAGCAGTTCCACCCCATCCGGGCCCCCCTATGGCTACACCTTC. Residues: CASSSTPSGPPYGYTF.

CDR3 nucleotides: TGTGCCTGGAGTGTAGTCCGTGAAGCTTTCTTT. As protein: CAWSVVREAFF. The V call is TRBV30, the J call TRBJ1-1; D is ambiguous. V shed 0 bases and J shed 7 bases, with 6 bases lying between them. This CDR3 region has 11 residues. Germline lookup yields CDR1 GTSNPN and CDR2 SVGIG (reference sequence).

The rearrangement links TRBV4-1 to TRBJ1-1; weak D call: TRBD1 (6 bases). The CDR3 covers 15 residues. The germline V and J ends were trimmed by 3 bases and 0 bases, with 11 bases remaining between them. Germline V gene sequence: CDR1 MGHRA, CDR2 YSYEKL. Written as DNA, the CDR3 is TGCGCCAGCAGCCATGGGGGGGGCATGAACACTGAAGCTTTCTTT. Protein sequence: CASSHGGGMNTEAFF.

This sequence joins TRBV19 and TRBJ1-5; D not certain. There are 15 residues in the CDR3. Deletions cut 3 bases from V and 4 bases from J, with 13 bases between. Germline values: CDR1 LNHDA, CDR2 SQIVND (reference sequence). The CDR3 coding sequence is TGTGCCAGTAGTATCCGAAAGGCATCTAATCAGCCCCAGCATTTT. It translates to CASSIRKASNQPQHF.

The CDR3 sequence: CAWTQGNTEAFF. The CDR3 nucleotides read TGTGCCTGGACACAGGGGAACACTGAAGCTTTCTTT. The chain is built from TRBV30 and TRBJ1-1; tentative D call: TRBD1 (6 bases). There are 12 residues in the CDR3. Germline CDR1 reads GTSNPN; CDR2 reads SVGIG (reference sequence). With 4 bases removed from V and 1 base from J, the gap between germline ends came to 7 bases.

This chain's CDR3 is CASSTQIQRGTPWGETQYF. For the CDR3, the DNA is TGTGCCAGCAGCACCCAAATACAAAGGGGGACACCCTGGGGAGAGACCCAGTACTTC. The genes are TRBV7-6 and TRBJ2-5, with D maybe TRBD1 (6 bases). V was trimmed by 5 bases and J by 4 bases, leaving 29 bases between them. CDR3 length: 19 amino acids. Germline V gene lookup returns CDR1 SGHVS and CDR2 FNYEAQ.

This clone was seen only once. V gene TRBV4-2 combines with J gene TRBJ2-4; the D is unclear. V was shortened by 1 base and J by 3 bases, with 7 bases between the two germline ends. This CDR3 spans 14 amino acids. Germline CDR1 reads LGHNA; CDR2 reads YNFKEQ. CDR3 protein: CASSQGASKNIQYF. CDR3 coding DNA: TGTGCCAGCAGCCAAGGTGCCAGCAAAAACATTCAGTACTTC.

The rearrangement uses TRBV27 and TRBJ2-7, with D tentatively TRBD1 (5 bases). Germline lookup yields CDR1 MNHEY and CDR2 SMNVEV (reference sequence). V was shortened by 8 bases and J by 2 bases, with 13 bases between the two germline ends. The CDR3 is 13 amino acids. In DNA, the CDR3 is TGTGCCAGCTCAAAAAGGGGCCCCTACGAGCAGTACTTC. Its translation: CASSKRGPYEQYF.

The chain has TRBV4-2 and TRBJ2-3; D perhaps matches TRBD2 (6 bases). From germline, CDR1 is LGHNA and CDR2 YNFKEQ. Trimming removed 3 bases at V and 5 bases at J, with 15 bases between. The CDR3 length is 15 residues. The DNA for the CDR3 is TGTGCCAGCAGCCAGTCACCCGGAGGGTTAGATACGCAGTATTTT. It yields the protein CASSQSPGGLDTQYF.

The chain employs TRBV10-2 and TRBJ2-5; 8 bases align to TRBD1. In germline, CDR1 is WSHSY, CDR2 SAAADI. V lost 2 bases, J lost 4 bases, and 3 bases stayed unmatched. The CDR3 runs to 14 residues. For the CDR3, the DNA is TGCGCCAGCAGTGAGGACAGGGGAGGAGAGACCCAGTACTTC. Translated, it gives CASSEDRGGETQYF.

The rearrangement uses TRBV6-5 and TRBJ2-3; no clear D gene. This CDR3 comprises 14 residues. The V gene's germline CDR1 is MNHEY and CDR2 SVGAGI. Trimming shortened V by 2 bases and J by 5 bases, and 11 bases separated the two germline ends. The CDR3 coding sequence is TGTGCCAGCAGTTACGTCTATCCGGGAGATACGCAGTATTTT. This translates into CASSYVYPGDTQYF.

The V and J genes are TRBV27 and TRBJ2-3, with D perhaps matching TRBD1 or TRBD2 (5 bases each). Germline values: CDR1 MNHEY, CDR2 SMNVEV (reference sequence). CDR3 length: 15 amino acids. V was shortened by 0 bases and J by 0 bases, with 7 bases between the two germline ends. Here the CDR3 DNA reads TGTGCCAGCAGTTTATCGAGGGGAAGCACAGATACGCAGTATTTT. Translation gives CASSLSRGSTDTQYF.

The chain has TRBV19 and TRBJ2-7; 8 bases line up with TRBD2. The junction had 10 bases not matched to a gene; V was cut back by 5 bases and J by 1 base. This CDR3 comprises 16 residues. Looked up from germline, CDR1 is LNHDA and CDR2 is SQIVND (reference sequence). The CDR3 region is CASSFSTGLVSYEQYF. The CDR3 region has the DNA TGTGCCAGTAGTTTTTCAACGGGACTAGTTTCCTACGAGCAGTACTTC.

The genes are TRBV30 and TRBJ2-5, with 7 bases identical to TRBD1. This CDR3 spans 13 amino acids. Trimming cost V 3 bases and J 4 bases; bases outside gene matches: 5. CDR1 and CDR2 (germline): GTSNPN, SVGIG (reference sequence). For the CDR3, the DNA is TGTGCCTGGAGCCCACAGGGGAGAGAGACCCAGTACTTC. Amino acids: CAWSPQGRETQYF.

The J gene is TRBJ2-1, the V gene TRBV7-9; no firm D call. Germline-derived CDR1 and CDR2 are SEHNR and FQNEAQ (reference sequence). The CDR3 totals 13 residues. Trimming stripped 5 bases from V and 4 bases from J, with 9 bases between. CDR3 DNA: TGTGCCAGCAGCGCATCTGGGTACAATGAGCAGTTCTTC. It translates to CASSASGYNEQFF.

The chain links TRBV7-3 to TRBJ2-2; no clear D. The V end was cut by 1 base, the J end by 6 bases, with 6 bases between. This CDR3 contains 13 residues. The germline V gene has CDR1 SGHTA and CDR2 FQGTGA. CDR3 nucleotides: TGTGCCAGCAGCTTAAAGTCCTCCGGGGAGCTGTTTTTT. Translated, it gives CASSLKSSGELFF.

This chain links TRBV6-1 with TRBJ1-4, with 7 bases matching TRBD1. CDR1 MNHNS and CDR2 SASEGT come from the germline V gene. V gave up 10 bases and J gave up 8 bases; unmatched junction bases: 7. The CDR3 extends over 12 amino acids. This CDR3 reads CATRQGLEKLFF. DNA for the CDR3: TGTGCCACACGACAGGGCCTAGAAAAACTGTTTTTT.